This note documents a single T cell receptor beta chain sequence. Its target is unknown. TCRdb re-analysed the reads in MiXCR, keeping a single row per CDR3 protein. The sample lists roughly 730,000 distinct CDR3 sequences, roughly 33% occurring once. The germline CDR1 and CDR2 sequences are MDHEN and SYDVKM. The V gene end was trimmed by 7 bases and the J gene end by 3 bases; junction bases not matched to a gene: 8. The CDR3 sequence is 15 residues long. The data originate from a study of T cell repertoires in cytomegalovirus infection. The sequencing here drew on cultured PBMCs, taken from culture after CMV antigen stimulation. The genes are TRBV28 and TRBJ2-5; 10 bases map to TRBD1. This receptor was taken from a human donor in good health (CMV status not recorded). Some clones in this sample may be carry-over from other donors' samples. CDR3 nucleotides: TGTGCCAGCAACGACAGGGGGCGATTAGAAGAGACCCAGTACTTC. This gives the protein CASNDRGRLEETQYF.